Presented here are 28 T cell receptor beta chains from one specimen sequenced in a study of T-cell memory formation after mild COVID-19 (dated by TCRdb to the early 2020s). The protocol used for the library was 5' RACE. Sequencing took place on an Illumina NovaSeq 6000. The raw public data were reprocessed by TCRdb itself: fastp quality trimming at Q25, MiXCR clonotype calling, in-frame beta chains only. Every entry covers one CDR3 protein and lists the most common genes and DNA from its rows. Present in this sample are approximately 570,000 distinct CDR3 sequences, roughly 18% of which were seen just once. Around 11% of the sample is held by the ten biggest clonotypes. The specimen was PBMCs or a T cell subset sorted from them (not recorded which). The source of these receptors is an adult woman who had mild COVID-19 (a few samples of this study predate the infection). The sample titles of this study are shuffled in the database, so cell type and time point are left out; the donor was told from shared clones.

V gene TRBV5-1 combines with J gene TRBJ2-3, with 11 bases aligning to TRBD2. Germline lookup yields CDR1 SGHRS and CDR2 YFSETQ. J gave up 6 bases and V 0 bases, and 9 bases lay outside the gene matches. CDR3 length: 17 residues. DNA for the CDR3: TGCGCCAGCAGCTTGGCCCCCACTAGCGGGAGTGGGGATACGCAGTATTTT. Translation gives CASSLAPTSGSGDTQYF.

V and J are TRBV7-9 and TRBJ2-1; a weak D match, TRBD2 (6 bases). Germline V gene lookup returns CDR1 SEHNR and CDR2 FQNEAQ (reference sequence). V lost 0 bases, J lost 12 bases, and 12 bases lay in between. This CDR3 is built from 13 residues. CDR3 bases: TGTGCCAGCAGCTTAGCGGGGGGAACAAGGCAGTTCTTC. It is translated as CASSLAGGTRQFF.

This chain connects TRBV7-9 to TRBJ1-4; no definite D call. There are 16 residues in the CDR3. V lost 3 bases and J lost 5, with 16 bases in between. The germline gives CDR1 SEHNR, CDR2 FQNEAQ (reference sequence). The CDR3 DNA reads TGTGCCAGCAGCTTCGGCGGGCGAGGGTTAAATGAAAAACTGTTTTTT. Amino acids: CASSFGGRGLNEKLFF.

The chain is built from TRBV9 and TRBJ1-1; 11 bases are shared with TRBD1. The CDR3 runs 15 residues. Trimming removed 4 bases from V and 5 bases from J; junction bases left unmatched: 7. The germline V gene has CDR1 SGDLS and CDR2 YYNGEE. The CDR3 is CASSLGQGAGTEAFF. The DNA for the CDR3 is TGTGCCAGCAGCCTAGGACAGGGGGCCGGGACTGAAGCTTTCTTT. Drawing the rest from reference TRBV9 and TRBJ1-1, the complete variable domain is DSGVTQTPKHLITATGQRVTLRCSPRSGDLSVYWYQQSLDQGLQFLIQYYNGEERAKGNILERFSAQQFPDLHSELNLSSLELGDSALYFCASSLGQGAGTEAFFGQGTRLTVV.

V usage is TRBV27 and J usage is TRBJ2-3; D is tentatively TRBD1 or TRBD2 (6 bases each). Germline assignment: CDR1 MNHEY and CDR2 SMNVEV (reference sequence). V was pared by 6 bases and J by 6 bases, with 13 bases between. The CDR3 runs to 13 residues. The CDR3 sequence: CASRGGVIDTQYF. CDR3 bases: TGTGCCAGCAGGGGGGGCGTTATCGATACGCAGTATTTT.

This sequence joins TRBV7-9 and TRBJ2-7; weak D call: TRBD1 (6 bases). CDR3 length equals 19 residues. V lost 5 bases, J lost 2 bases, and 28 bases lay in between. Germline assignment: CDR1 SEHNR and CDR2 FQNEAQ (reference sequence). In DNA form, the CDR3 reads TGTGCCAGCAGCACACAGAGCACCGGCAGGGGTCAAACCCCCTACGAGCAGTACTTC. Residues: CASSTQSTGRGQTPYEQYF.

This sequence joins TRBV6-5 and TRBJ1-1; D is perhaps TRBD1 (6 bases). CDR1 is MNHEY, CDR2 SVGAGI, per germline. Trimming removed 5 bases from V and 7 bases from J, with 14 bases in between. CDR3 length: 13 amino acids. The CDR3: CASSTGTRFEAFF. DNA of the CDR3: TGTGCCAGCAGTACCGGGACACGCTTTGAAGCTTTCTTT.

This clonotype was counted only a few times. The J gene is TRBJ1-2, the V gene TRBV9; D gene unclear. This CDR3 contains 12 residues. Trimming shortened V by 4 bases and J by 4 bases, and 8 bases separated the two germline ends. The germline gives CDR1 SGDLS, CDR2 YYNGEE. The CDR3 bases are TGTGCCAGCAGCCATGGGAGCTATGGCTACACCTTC. Translated, it gives CASSHGSYGYTF.

There are a few counts of this clonotype. The V and J genes are TRBV4-1 and TRBJ2-7; TRBD1 might be the D (5 bases). CDR1 is MGHRA and CDR2 is YSYEKL in the germline V gene. The germline V and J ends were trimmed by 1 base and 1 base, with 8 bases remaining between them. The CDR3 consists of 14 residues. The DNA for the CDR3 is TGCGCCAGCAGCCAAGGACAGTTTTCCTACGAGCAGTACTTC. This translates into CASSQGQFSYEQYF.

This clonotype was seen a few times. The chain has TRBV20-1 and TRBJ2-7, with 10 nucleotides matching TRBD1. The length of the CDR3 is 15 residues. V lost 3 bases, J lost 5 bases, and 10 bases stayed unmatched. Germline V gene data show CDR1 as DFQATT and CDR2 as SNEGSKA (reference sequence). CDR3 nucleotides: TGCAGTGCTAGGCAACCCGGGACAGGGGCCCACGAGCAGTACTTC. Protein product: CSARQPGTGAHEQYF.

This sequence joins TRBV2 and TRBJ2-2; 13 nucleotides line up with TRBD2. In germline, CDR1 is SNHLY, CDR2 FYNNEI. V dropped 5 bases and J dropped 2; count of bases not matched to a gene: 2. The CDR3 consists of 16 residues. CDR3 sequence reads: CASSRTSGRNTGELFF. The CDR3, as DNA: TGTGCCAGCAGTCGGACTAGCGGGAGAAACACCGGGGAGCTGTTTTTT.

The chain joins TRBV7-2 to TRBJ2-1; no clear D. V lost 4 bases and J 7 bases, leaving 20 bases between the germline ends. This CDR3 spans 16 amino acids. Germline assignment: CDR1 SGHTA and CDR2 FQGNSA. The CDR3 sequence is CASSSFRAQGLNEQFF. CDR3 sequence (DNA): TGTGCCAGCAGCTCGTTCCGAGCTCAAGGGTTAAATGAGCAGTTCTTC.

This clonotype was recorded many times. This rearrangement joins TRBV5-1 to TRBJ1-1; the D is unclear. The CDR3 loop spans 14 amino acids. The V gene's germline CDR1 is SGHRS and CDR2 YFSETQ. V was trimmed by 0 bases and J by 3 bases, leaving 9 bases between them. DNA of the CDR3: TGCGCCAGCAGCTTGGTTCAGGAGCACACTGAAGCTTTCTTT. Translation: CASSLVQEHTEAFF. The complete variable domain, with remaining parts taken from reference TRBV5-1 and TRBJ1-1, reads KAGVTQTPRYLIKTRGQQVTLSCSPISGHRSVSWYQQTPGQGLQFLFEYFSETQRNKGNFPGRFSGRQFSNSRSEMNVSTLELGDSALYLCASSLVQEHTEAFFGQGTRLTVV.

V and J are TRBV5-1 and TRBJ1-2; perhaps TRBD1 as D (6 bases). The germline V gene has CDR1 SGHRS and CDR2 YFSETQ. The germline V and J ends were trimmed by 0 bases and 4 bases, with 10 bases remaining between them. The CDR3 has 14 amino acids. The CDR3 protein is CASSLEGDPYGYTF. CDR3 bases: TGCGCCAGCAGCTTGGAGGGGGATCCCTATGGCTACACCTTC.

A few counts support this clonotype. This chain links TRBV14 with TRBJ1-3; no definite D call. CDR1 and CDR2 from the germline V gene are SGHDN and FVKESK. The CDR3 has 15 amino acids. With 2 bases removed from V and 0 bases from J, the gap between germline ends came to 8 bases. The CDR3 nucleotides read TGTGCCAGCAGCCAACGGATCCGCTCTGGAAACACCATATATTTT. Protein: CASSQRIRSGNTIYF.

This sequence joins TRBV2 and TRBJ2-7; a possible D gene is TRBD1 (6 bases). Germline CDR1 is SNHLY and CDR2 is FYNNEI. There are 14 residues in the CDR3. Trimming removed 7 bases at V and 2 bases at J, with 15 bases between. CDR3 bases: TGTGCCAGCACCCGAGGGGGAGCAGCCTACGAGCAGTACTTC. It yields the protein CASTRGGAAYEQYF.

This rearrangement joins TRBV4-2 to TRBJ1-1; D unclear. From germline, CDR1 is LGHNA and CDR2 YNFKEQ. This CDR3 spans 13 amino acids. V dropped 0 bases and J dropped 10 bases, with 12 bases sitting between them. DNA of the CDR3: TGTGCCAGCAGCCAAGATGCGGGTTCGGGAGCTTTCTTT. It yields the protein CASSQDAGSGAFF.

The rearrangement links TRBV12-3 or TRBV12-4 to TRBJ2-1; D is possibly TRBD2 (6 bases). The V gene lost 9 bases and the J gene lost 7 bases, with 13 bases spanning the gap. The CDR3 has 12 amino acids. This CDR3 is CASRDSGNEQFF. The CDR3, as DNA: TGTGCCAGTCGGGACTCCGGTAATGAGCAGTTCTTC.

This clonotype was detected only a few times. The chain joins TRBV5-1 to TRBJ2-5; D is perhaps TRBD2 (5 bases). This CDR3 comprises 13 residues. V was cut by 1 base and J by 5 bases, with 9 bases left in between. Looked up from germline, CDR1 is SGHRS and CDR2 is YFSETQ. The chain's CDR3 is CASSLKPGETQYF. The DNA of the CDR3 is TGCGCCAGCAGCTTGAAGCCGGGGGAGACCCAGTACTTC. Looking up the rest from reference TRBV5-1 and TRBJ2-5 gives the full variable domain: KAGVTQTPRYLIKTRGQQVTLSCSPISGHRSVSWYQQTPGQGLQFLFEYFSETQRNKGNFPGRFSGRQFSNSRSEMNVSTLELGDSALYLCASSLKPGETQYFGPGTRLLVL.

This clonotype was seen ten or more times. The chain carries TRBV5-1 and TRBJ2-1; D unresolved. The germline V gene encodes CDR1 SGHRS and CDR2 YFSETQ. The CDR3 length is 11 residues. V was clipped by 4 bases and J by 5 bases, with 4 bases between them. CDR3 residues: CASSGHNEQFF. The DNA of the CDR3 is TGCGCCAGCAGCGGTCACAATGAGCAGTTCTTC.

This clonotype came up once. V and J are TRBV18 and TRBJ1-5; D not resolved. Between the trimmed V and J ends, which lost 3 bases and 9 bases, there was a span of 12 bases. The CDR3 is 13 residues long. The germline V gene has CDR1 KGHSH and CDR2 LQKENI. The CDR3 reads CASSPERLRPQHF. The CDR3, as DNA: TGTGCCAGCTCACCGGAGCGGCTACGGCCCCAGCATTTT.

The rearrangement links TRBV11-2 to TRBJ2-1, with 15 bases fitting TRBD2. The CDR3 consists of 17 residues. The J segment lost 8 bases and the V segment lost 2 bases, leaving 7 bases of the junction unmatched. Germline CDR1 reads SGHAT; CDR2 reads FQNNGV. The CDR3 loop reads CASSLRTSGGEGDEQFF. In nucleotides, the CDR3 is TGTGCCAGCAGCTTACGGACTAGCGGGGGGGAAGGGGATGAGCAGTTCTTC.

This rearrangement joins TRBV9 to TRBJ1-4, with D possibly being TRBD1 (5 bases). The ends were cut back, 0 bases at V and 5 bases at J, with 11 bases in the middle. CDR1 is SGDLS and CDR2 is YYNGEE in the germline V gene. CDR3 length: 15 residues. CDR3 loop: CASSVDSGRNEKLFF. In DNA form, the CDR3 reads TGTGCCAGCAGCGTAGATTCAGGGCGAAATGAAAAACTGTTTTTT.

This clonotype appeared a few times. The chain combines TRBV19 with TRBJ1-5; D remains unclear. The CDR3 covers 13 residues. In germline, CDR1 is LNHDA, CDR2 SQIVND (reference sequence). V was cut by 2 bases and J by 4 bases, with 6 bases left in between. The CDR3 reads CASSIQRNQPQHF. In DNA, the CDR3 is TGTGCCAGTAGTATACAGCGGAATCAGCCCCAGCATTTT.

This sequence joins TRBV12-3 or TRBV12-4 and TRBJ1-2; no clear D gene. There are 14 residues in the CDR3. V was trimmed by 3 bases and J by 7 bases, leaving 15 bases between them. CDR3 sequence (DNA): TGTGCCAGCAGTTTGGGCAGTTCATTGGGTGGCTACACCTTC. Protein sequence: CASSLGSSLGGYTF.

The gene calls are TRBV29-1 and TRBJ1-1; TRBD1 aligns across 8 bases. Trimming took 2 bases from V and 2 from J; bases not matched to a gene: 7. Per germline, CDR1 SQVTM and CDR2 ANQGSEA. This CDR3 comprises 15 residues. In nucleotides, the CDR3 is TGCAGCGTTGAAAAGGTCGCAGGGGGCAACACTGAAGCTTTCTTT. It translates to CSVEKVAGGNTEAFF.

The sample holds a few counts of this clonotype. The chain joins TRBV4-3 to TRBJ2-5; TRBD2 matches 7 bases. The V and J ends lost 0 bases and 4 bases, in that order; junction bases with no gene match: 8. The CDR3 loop spans 16 amino acids. Per germline, CDR1 LGHNA and CDR2 YSLEER. The CDR3 nucleotides read TGCGCCAGCAGCCAAGACTTTGCGGGAGTCCCAGAGACCCAGTACTTC. Protein sequence: CASSQDFAGVPETQYF.

This clonotype was seen more than once but under ten times. The J gene is TRBJ2-2, the V gene TRBV7-3, with unresolved D. With 6 bases removed from V and 4 bases from J, the gap between germline ends came to 12 bases. Per germline, CDR1 SGHTA and CDR2 FQGTGA. The CDR3 runs to 14 residues. CDR3 residues: CASRGTDSTGELFF. The CDR3 DNA reads as TGTGCCAGCAGGGGAACGGATTCCACCGGGGAGCTGTTTTTT. Drawing the rest from reference TRBV7-3 and TRBJ2-2, the complete variable domain is GAGVSQTPSNKVTEKGKYVELRCDPISGHTALYWYRQSLGQGPEFLIYFQGTGAADDSGLPNDRFFAVRPEGSVSTLKIQRTERGDSAVYLCASRGTDSTGELFFGEGSRLTVL.